The 22 T cell receptor beta chains reported below all come from one sample, sequenced in a study of blood T cell repertoires in COVID-19. TCRdb keeps only in-frame clones here, not all; method: immunoSEQ multiplex PCR. The table lists under 200,000 clones, 84% of them singletons. Sequencing was done on a sample of peripheral blood. The origin of the receptors is a man aged 40-49 years who had recovered from COVID-19.

This clone appeared a single time. This rearrangement joins TRBV2 to TRBJ2-3; 9 nucleotides line up with TRBD2. J was trimmed by 6 bases and V by 7 bases; bases with no gene match: 8. The germline V gene encodes CDR1 SNHLY and CDR2 FYNNEI. This CDR3 is built from 14 residues. Here the CDR3 DNA reads TGTGCCAGCAACTTAGCGGGGGTTTCGGATACGCAGTATTTT. Residues: CASNLAGVSDTQYF.

The chain has TRBV11-3 and TRBJ2-7, with 7 bases lining up with TRBD2. Trimming at V came to 4 bases and at J to 2 bases, leaving 5 bases not matched to a gene. CDR1 is SGHNT and CDR2 is YENEEA in the germline V gene. The CDR3 spans 14 residues. The CDR3 region has the DNA TGTGCCAGCAGCTCTCGGGACTATCCCTACGAGCAGTACTTC. This encodes CASSSRDYPYEQYF.

This chain connects TRBV4-2 to TRBJ1-5; D is possibly TRBD1 (6 bases). From germline, CDR1 is LGHNA and CDR2 YNFKEQ. This CDR3 is built from 16 residues. V was cut by 1 base and J by 3 bases, with 13 bases left in between. CDR3 nucleotides: TGTGCCAGCAGCCAAGTGCCAGGGGTGGACAATCAGCCCCAGCATTTT. Translated: CASSQVPGVDNQPQHF.

A few counts support this clone. CDR3 bases: TGTGCCAGCAGTCCGGGACAGGGGGCGAGAAATTCACCCCTCCACTTT. This gives the protein CASSPGQGARNSPLHF. This chain uses TRBV6-6 with TRBJ1-6, with 12 bases matching TRBD1. The CDR3 length is 16 residues. The germline V gene encodes CDR1 MNHNY and CDR2 SVGAGI (reference sequence). V was pared by 5 bases and J by 7 bases, with 6 bases of the junction left unmatched.

This clone has only a few counts. The rearrangement joins TRBV7-2 to TRBJ2-7, with D uncertain. Trimming shortened V by 4 bases and J by 7 bases, and 8 bases separated the two germline ends. This CDR3 has 11 amino acids. The germline V gene has CDR1 SGHTA and CDR2 FQGNSA. The chain's CDR3 is CASSSHEEQYF. CDR3 nucleotide sequence: TGTGCCAGCAGCTCCCATGAGGAGCAGTACTTC.

The chain recombines TRBV9 with TRBJ2-2; a possible D gene is TRBD2 (7 bases). The CDR3 runs to 15 residues. The germline gives CDR1 SGDLS, CDR2 YYNGEE. Trimming left V 0 bases short and J 9 bases short, with 15 bases between. The CDR3: CASSVEAGAVRELFF. CDR3 bases: TGTGCCAGCAGCGTAGAGGCGGGGGCGGTAAGGGAGCTGTTTTTT. The whole variable domain, remainder taken from reference TRBV9 and TRBJ2-2, is DSGVTQTPKHLITATGQRVTLRCSPRSGDLSVYWYQQSLDQGLQFLIQYYNGEERAKGNILERFSAQQFPDLHSELNLSSLELGDSALYFCASSVEAGAVRELFFGEGSRLTVL.

The chain links TRBV4-3 to TRBJ2-7; D unresolved. The V end lost 0 bases, the J end lost 1 base, and 10 bases lay between the germline ends. The CDR3 is 15 residues long. CDR1 LGHNA and CDR2 YSLEER come from the germline V gene. DNA of the CDR3: TGCGCCAGCAGCCAAGATTTGTTGACATCCTACGAGCAGTACTTC. This gives the protein CASSQDLLTSYEQYF.

The chain recombines TRBV4-1 with TRBJ2-2; the match to TRBD2 covers 7 bases. Trimming removed 1 base from V and 3 bases from J; junction bases left unmatched: 5. The CDR3 contains 16 residues. The germline gives CDR1 MGHRA, CDR2 YSYEKL. In nucleotides, the CDR3 is TGCGCCAGCAGCCAAGTAGGGCTAGCGGACACCGGGGAGCTGTTTTTT. Translation: CASSQVGLADTGELFF.

This rearrangement joins TRBV27 to TRBJ2-5; 8 bases are shared with TRBD1. With V trimmed by 1 base and J by 3 bases, 7 bases remained unmatched. CDR3 size: 16 residues. Looked up from germline, CDR1 is MNHEY and CDR2 is SMNVEV (reference sequence). For the CDR3, the DNA is TGTGCCAGCAGTTTATTTGTCAGGGGGCCCAAAGAGACCCAGTACTTC. Its translation is CASSLFVRGPKETQYF.

V is TRBV5-1 and J is TRBJ2-1, with 10 bases aligning to TRBD1. Trimming at V came to 3 bases and at J to 4 bases, leaving 4 bases not matched to a gene. Germline CDR1 reads SGHRS; CDR2 reads YFSETQ. This CDR3 is built from 15 residues. CDR3 DNA sequence: TGCGCCAGCAGCTGGAGGGACAGGGGATACAATGAGCAGTTCTTC. Its translation: CASSWRDRGYNEQFF. Complete variable domain (other parts from reference TRBV5-1 and TRBJ2-1): KAGVTQTPRYLIKTRGQQVTLSCSPISGHRSVSWYQQTPGQGLQFLFEYFSETQRNKGNFPGRFSGRQFSNSRSEMNVSTLELGDSALYLCASSWRDRGYNEQFFGPGTRLTVL.

The DNA for the CDR3 is TGCGCCAGCAGCCAAGTGGGACTGGGACACAATGAGCAGTTCTTC. Protein sequence: CASSQVGLGHNEQFF. The rearrangement uses TRBV4-3 and TRBJ2-1; D possibly corresponds to TRBD2 (6 bases). This CDR3 has 15 amino acids. The V gene lost 1 base and the J gene lost 5 bases, with 12 bases spanning the gap. Germline V lookup: CDR1 LGHNA, CDR2 YSLEER.

The CDR3 loop reads CAISWDRGYEQYF. The CDR3 region has the DNA TGTGCCATCAGCTGGGACAGGGGTTACGAGCAGTACTTC. This chain joins TRBV10-3 and TRBJ2-7; 10 bases are shared with TRBD1. This CDR3 is built from 13 residues. The J segment lost 4 bases and the V segment lost 6 bases, leaving 3 bases of the junction unmatched. Germline lookup yields CDR1 ENHRY and CDR2 SYGVKD.

The rearrangement uses TRBV2 and TRBJ1-5, with D uncertain. This CDR3 is built from 15 residues. CDR1 and CDR2 (germline): SNHLY, FYNNEI. Trimming left V 7 bases short and J 3 bases short, with 16 bases between. CDR3 region: CASIQAEGDNQPQHF. CDR3 bases: TGTGCCAGCATTCAAGCGGAGGGCGACAATCAGCCCCAGCATTTT. Together with reference TRBV2 and TRBJ1-5, the CDR3 gives the full variable domain: EPEVTQTPSHQVTQMGQEVILRCVPISNHLYFYWYRQILGQKVEFLVSFYNNEISEKSEIFDDQFSVERPDGSNFTLKIRSTKLEDSAMYFCASIQAEGDNQPQHFGDGTRLSIL.

The chain is built from TRBV15 and TRBJ1-6; the match to TRBD1 covers 10 bases. Germline CDR1 is LNHNV and CDR2 is YYDKDF (reference sequence). The CDR3 consists of 16 residues. The J segment lost 10 bases and the V segment lost 0 bases, leaving 6 bases of the junction unmatched. The CDR3: CATSRDRTGGGSPLHF. CDR3 sequence (DNA): TGTGCCACCAGCAGAGATAGGACAGGGGGAGGGTCACCCCTCCACTTT.

The chain has TRBV7-2 and TRBJ1-3; 11 nucleotides agree with TRBD1. Germline V gene lookup returns CDR1 SGHTA and CDR2 FQGNSA. Losses at the gene ends were 7 bases for V and 8 bases for J; bases not matched to a gene: 4. The CDR3 extends over 13 amino acids. CDR3 residues: CASTRDRGDTIYF. CDR3 DNA sequence: TGTGCCAGCACCCGGGACAGGGGGGACACCATATATTTT.

This clone was seen a single time. This chain uses TRBV28 with TRBJ1-1; D remains ambiguous. V dropped 6 bases and J dropped 4 bases, with 12 bases sitting between them. This CDR3 is built from 13 residues. Germline CDR1 reads MDHEN; CDR2 reads SYDVKM. Written as DNA, the CDR3 is TGTGCCAGCAGGACTTATAACCCCACTGAAGCTTTCTTT. Translating it yields CASRTYNPTEAFF.

DNA of the CDR3: TGTGCCTCACTAGCGGGAGAGGTTGATGAGCAGTTCTTC. Translating gives CASLAGEVDEQFF. V gene TRBV10-3 combines with J gene TRBJ2-1; 11 nucleotides line up with TRBD2. V shed 11 bases, J shed 8 bases, and the junction held 8 bases outside the gene matches. The CDR3 loop spans 13 amino acids. Germline loops: CDR1 ENHRY, CDR2 SYGVKD.

The rearrangement uses TRBV7-2 and TRBJ2-7, with D unresolved. The germline CDR1 and CDR2 sequences are SGHTA and FQGNSA. V lost 1 base to trimming and J lost 0 bases, with 10 bases between them. The CDR3 covers 15 residues. In DNA, the CDR3 is TGTGCCAGCAGCTTAGGCTTGGGCAGCTCCTACGAGCAGTACTTC. Translation gives CASSLGLGSSYEQYF.

The chain carries TRBV2 and TRBJ1-1, with 9 bases identical to TRBD1. CDR3 length equals 12 residues. CDR1 and CDR2 from the germline V gene are SNHLY and FYNNEI. V gave up 7 bases and J gave up 6 bases; unmatched junction bases: 3. CDR3 loop: CASNRDRAEAFF. The CDR3 nucleotides are TGTGCCAGCAATCGGGACAGGGCTGAAGCTTTCTTT.

The table lists this clone with a count of one. The genes are TRBV6-6 and TRBJ2-1; 8 nucleotides line up with TRBD2. The length of the CDR3 is 13 residues. The J segment lost 5 bases and the V segment lost 9 bases, leaving 6 bases of the junction unmatched. CDR1 MNHNY and CDR2 SVGAGI come from the germline V gene (reference sequence). CDR3 region: CASHRGGHNEQFF. The CDR3 DNA follows: TGTGCCAGTCACCGGGGGGGACACAATGAGCAGTTCTTC.

This chain joins TRBV7-2 and TRBJ1-2; D is perhaps TRBD1 (6 bases). Trimming removed 5 bases at V and 6 bases at J, with 13 bases between. Germline loops: CDR1 SGHTA, CDR2 FQGNSA. The CDR3 totals 13 residues. The CDR3 sequence is CASSPQGFHGYTF. CDR3 nucleotide sequence: TGTGCCAGCAGCCCGCAGGGGTTTCATGGCTACACCTTC.

The rearrangement uses TRBV14 and TRBJ2-7, with D maybe TRBD2 (5 bases). Germline loops: CDR1 SGHDN, CDR2 FVKESK. The CDR3 totals 16 residues. Trimming took 5 bases from V and 4 from J, leaving 21 bases between them. The CDR3 loop is CASSARGFEGSYEQYF. CDR3 sequence (DNA): TGTGCCAGCAGCGCCCGAGGGTTCGAAGGATCTTACGAGCAGTACTTC.